The rows below give T cell receptor beta chains drawn from one sample of a study of molecular identifiers for immune sequencing clone quantification. One entry per CDR3 protein results from TCRdb running MiXCR on the PCR reads. The data hold approximately 500,000 distinct CDR3 sequences, with over 20% observed a single time. The sample was naive CD8+ T cells from blood, with Jurkat cell RNA spiked in. These receptors all come from a human donor in good health. Some libraries in this study had Jurkat cell RNA spiked in. CDR3s include the opening cysteine and the closing phenylalanine or tryptophan. A D gene is named only where the DNA matches it firmly. Clone sizes are given selectively: once, few, many, or a class where the clone is expanded.

D	V	size	J	DNA	CDR3
NA	TRBV4-3	NA	TRBJ1-5	TGCGCCAGCAGCCAAGACAGGGAAGGTCAGCCCCAGCATTTT	CASSQDREGQPQHF
NA	TRBV7-9	many	TRBJ2-2	TGTGCCAGCAGCTTTAGTGGCGGGGAGCTGTTTTTT	CASSFSGGELFF
NA	TRBV20-1	many	TRBJ2-2	TGCAGTGCTGGCTCCGGGACACAGAACACCGGGGAGCTGTTTTTT	CSAGSGTQNTGELFF
TRBD2	TRBV7-2	NA	TRBJ2-1	TGTGCCAGCAGCCCACTACTAGCGGGGGGCAATGAGCAGTTCTTC	CASSPLLAGGNEQFF
TRBD2	TRBV27	many	TRBJ2-3	TGTGCCAGCAGTTTATCCCGTTTGAGCGGGAGTCATACAGATACGCAGTATTTT	CASSLSRLSGSHTDTQYF
NA	TRBV11-1	many	TRBJ1-1	TGTGCCAGCAGCTCAGCGCCAAACACTGAAGCTTTCTTT	CASSSAPNTEAFF
NA	TRBV30	few	TRBJ2-7	TGTGCCTGGAGTGTACCCGCATCGGGGGGCAGGAACGAGCAGTACTTC	CAWSVPASGGRNEQYF
TRBD2	TRBV2	many	TRBJ2-3	TGTGCCAGCAGTTCCACTAGCGGGACCACAGATACGCAGTATTTT	CASSSTSGTTDTQYF
NA	TRBV7-9	many	TRBJ2-7	TGTGCCAGCAGCCCCCAGGCGGCCTACGAGCAGTACTTC	CASSPQAAYEQYF
NA	TRBV7-3	many	TRBJ2-7	TGTGCCAGCAGCTTGAGAGCCGGGACTGAGGTCGAGCAGTACTTC	CASSLRAGTEVEQYF
NA	TRBV20-1	few	TRBJ2-7	TGCAGTGCTAGAGATTTAGGTCGGGGGGCCCGATCCGAGCAGTACTTC	CSARDLGRGARSEQYF
NA	TRBV6-5	many	TRBJ2-5	TGTGCCAGCAGATCCGGATGGGGAGAGACCCAGTACTTC	CASRSGWGETQYF
NA	TRBV6-5	many	TRBJ1-1	TGCGCCAGCAGCTATCAGGGGTTGAACACTGAAGCTTTCTTT	CASSYQGLNTEAFF
NA	TRBV12-3/TRBV12-4	few	TRBJ1-1	TGTGCCAGCAGTTTATCGGGTACGAGTGATTGGGGGAGTGGCACTGAAGCTTTCTTT	CASSLSGTSDWGSGTEAFF
TRBD1	TRBV5-6	few	TRBJ1-2	TGTGCCAGCAGCTTGTGGGACAGGGGTCCAGTGGATGGCTACACCTTC	CASSLWDRGPVDGYTF
TRBD1	TRBV7-8	few	TRBJ1-1	TGTGCCAGCAGCTTAGAAGTCAGGGGGGGCACTGAAGCTTTCTTT	CASSLEVRGGTEAFF
NA	TRBV5-1	NA	TRBJ1-4	TGCGTCAGCCCCCCTATGCGGACTACTAATGAAAAACTGTTTTTT	CVSPPMRTTNEKLFF
TRBD1	TRBV30	many	TRBJ2-3	TGTGCCTGGAGTGTAGGACAGGGCACAGATACGCAGTATTTT	CAWSVGQGTDTQYF
NA	TRBV11-2	NA	TRBJ1-2	TGTGCCAGCCGCTTAGTAGGGGGGAATGACTATGGCTACACCTTC	CASRLVGGNDYGYTF
TRBD2	TRBV12-3/TRBV12-4	NA	TRBJ2-7	TGTGCCAGCAGCCCGGGAGCGGGGGGGTACACCCACGAGCAGTGCTTC	CASSPGAGGYTHEQCF
NA	TRBV3-1	few	TRBJ1-2	TGTGCCAGCAGCCAAGTGGCGACCCCTAAGGACTATGGCTACACCTTC	CASSQVATPKDYGYTF
NA	TRBV12-3/TRBV12-4	few	TRBJ1-1	TGTGCCAGCAGTTGGACGACAGGCATCCTCGCCACTGAAGCTTTCTTT	CASSWTTGILATEAFF
NA	TRBV30	many	TRBJ1-1	TGTGCCTGGAGTCCCGGAGGCACTGAAGCTTTCTTT	CAWSPGGTEAFF
TRBD1	TRBV5-1	NA	TRBJ2-7	TGCGCCAACAGCTTCACAGGGGACTACGAGCAGTACTTC	CANSFTGDYEQYF
NA	TRBV29-1	many	TRBJ1-1	TGCAGCGTTTATATGAACACTGAAGCTTTCTTT	CSVYMNTEAFF
NA	TRBV5-8	NA	TRBJ2-1	TGTGCCAGCAGCTTGTCTTACGGCAACAATGAGCAGTTCTTC	CASSLSYGNNEQFF
NA	TRBV12-3/TRBV12-4	few	TRBJ2-5	TGTGCCAGCAGTTCGATGACAGGTCTCGAGGAGACCCAGTACTTC	CASSSMTGLEETQYF
TRBD1	TRBV9	NA	TRBJ1-1	TGTGCCAGCAGCGTGGATTGGGGACAGGGGCCGAACACTGAAGCTTTCTTT	CASSVDWGQGPNTEAFF
NA	TRBV7-6	many	TRBJ1-1	TGTGCCAGCAGCTTAGCCGGGGTGGGCGGGACTGAAGCTTTCTTT	CASSLAGVGGTEAFF
NA	TRBV7-6	many	TRBJ2-1	TGTGCCAGCAGCTTAAACCCCAATGAGCAGTTCTTC	CASSLNPNEQFF
NA	TRBV13	NA	TRBJ2-4	TGTGCCAGCAGCATAACGGGAACACTAGCCAAAAACATTCAGTACTTC	CASSITGTLAKNIQYF
NA	TRBV10-1	few	TRBJ2-7	TGCGCCAGCAGTGATGGAACGGCGGAGCAGTACTTC	CASSDGTAEQYF
TRBD1	TRBV7-9	NA	TRBJ1-1	TGTGCCAGCAGCACTCACCCCGACAGGGGGGGCACTGAAGCTTTCTTT	CASSTHPDRGGTEAFF
NA	TRBV19	many	TRBJ1-2	TGTGCCAGTAGTATATTTTCGGGGGAAAGTATTTCCTATGGCTACACCTTC	CASSIFSGESISYGYTF
NA	TRBV20-1	once	TRBJ2-7	TGCAGTGCTAGAGACAGGGACCCCTACGAGCAGTACTTC	CSARDRDPYEQYF
TRBD1	TRBV4-3	many	TRBJ2-7	TGCGCCAGCAGCCAAGATAGGGGCAGGGGGACGTACGAGCAGTACTTC	CASSQDRGRGTYEQYF
NA	TRBV4-3	many	TRBJ2-6	TGCGCCAGCAGCCAAGATAACGTACGCTCTGGGGCCAACGTCCTGACTTTC	CASSQDNVRSGANVLTF
NA	TRBV7-9	many	TRBJ1-1	TGTGCCAGCACTATCCCGGGGACCGCTTCCACTGAAGCTTTCTTT	CASTIPGTASTEAFF
TRBD1	TRBV7-2	few	TRBJ1-5	TGTGCCAGCAGCTTAGCGGTGTGGCAGGGGGCCCTTCAACTCCAGCCCCAGCATTTT	CASSLAVWQGALQLQPQHF
TRBD2	TRBV6-4	NA	TRBJ2-7	TGTGCCAGCAGCCCCACTAGCGGGTCTCGCTCCTACGAGCAGTACTTC	CASSPTSGSRSYEQYF